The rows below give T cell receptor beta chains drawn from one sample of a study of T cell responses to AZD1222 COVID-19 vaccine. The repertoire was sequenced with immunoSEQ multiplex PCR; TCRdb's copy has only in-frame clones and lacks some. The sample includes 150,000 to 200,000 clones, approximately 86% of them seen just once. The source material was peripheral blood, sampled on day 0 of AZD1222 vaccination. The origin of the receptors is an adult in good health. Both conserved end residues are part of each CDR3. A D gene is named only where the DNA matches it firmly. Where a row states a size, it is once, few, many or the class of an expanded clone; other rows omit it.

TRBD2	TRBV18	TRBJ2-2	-	CASSAGLAGNTGELFF	TGTGCCAGCTCAGCGGGACTAGCGGGGAACACCGGGGAGCTGTTTTTT
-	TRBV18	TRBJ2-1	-	CASSVAQVGYNEQFF	TGTGCCAGCTCGGTGGCACAGGTAGGGTACAATGAGCAGTTCTTC
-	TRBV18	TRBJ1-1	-	CASSSAVNTEAFF	TGTGCCAGCTCTTCGGCAGTGAACACTGAAGCTTTCTTT
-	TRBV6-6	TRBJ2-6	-	CASSYPAGTGANVLTF	TGTGCCAGCAGTTACCCAGCAGGGACTGGGGCCAACGTCCTGACTTTC
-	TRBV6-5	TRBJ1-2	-	CASRARGFGYTF	TGTGCCAGCAGGGCTAGGGGGTTTGGCTACACCTTC
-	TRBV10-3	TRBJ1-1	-	CAIKPQGMNTEAFF	TGTGCCATCAAACCCCAGGGTATGAACACTGAAGCTTTCTTT
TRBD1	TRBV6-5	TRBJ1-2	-	CASSYSPDRAAYGYTF	TGTGCCAGCAGTTACTCCCCCGACAGGGCTGCCTATGGCTACACCTTC
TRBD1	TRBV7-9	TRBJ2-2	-	CASSPDRGPGELFF	TGTGCCAGCAGCCCAGACAGGGGGCCCGGGGAGCTGTTTTTT
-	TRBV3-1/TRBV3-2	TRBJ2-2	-	CASSQLQGRLFF	TGTGCCAGCAGCCAACTTCAGGGACGGCTGTTTTTT
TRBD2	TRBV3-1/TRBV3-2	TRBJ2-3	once	CASSQEASGGVDTQYF	TGTGCCAGCAGCCAAGAGGCTAGCGGAGGGGTGGATACGCAGTATTTT
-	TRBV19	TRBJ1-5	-	CASSMGASYLNQPQHF	TGTGCCAGTAGTATGGGGGCCTCTTACCTCAATCAGCCCCAGCATTTT
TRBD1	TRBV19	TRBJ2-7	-	CASSPHGQGRFDEQYF	TGTGCCAGTAGTCCCCACGGACAGGGGAGGTTCGACGAGCAGTACTTC
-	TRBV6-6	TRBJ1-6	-	CASSPERNLARLGFNSPLHF	TGTGCCAGCAGCCCGGAGAGGAATCTTGCGAGGCTGGGGTTTAATTCACCCCTCCACTTT
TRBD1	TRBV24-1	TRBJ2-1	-	CATSRGQGSNEQFF	TGTGCCACCAGTAGAGGACAGGGAAGCAATGAGCAGTTCTTC
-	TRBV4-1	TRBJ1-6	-	CASSQDRAKEDSPLHF	TGCGCCAGCAGCCAAGATAGGGCCAAGGAGGATTCACCCCTCCACTTT
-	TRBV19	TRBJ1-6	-	CATTSGGNSPLHF	TGTGCCACCACATCCGGAGGTAATTCACCCCTCCACTTT
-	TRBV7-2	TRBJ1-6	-	CASSSTLSPLHF	TGTGCCAGCAGCTCTACACTGTCACCCCTCCACTTT
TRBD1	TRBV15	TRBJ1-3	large	CATQQTGGSGNTIYF	TGTGCCACCCAACAGACAGGGGGTTCTGGAAACACCATATATTTT
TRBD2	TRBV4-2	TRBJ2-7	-	CASSLAGASGEQYF	TGTGCCAGCAGCCTAGCGGGAGCTTCTGGAGAGCAGTACTTC
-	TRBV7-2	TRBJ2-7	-	CASSYGNGRSYEQYF	TGTGCCAGCAGCTATGGGAACGGGAGATCTTACGAGCAGTACTTC
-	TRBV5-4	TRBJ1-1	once	CASSPGDPGNTEAFF	TGTGCCAGCAGCCCCGGGGATCCGGGGAACACTGAAGCTTTCTTT
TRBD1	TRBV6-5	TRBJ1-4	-	CASTNRGVNEKLFF	TGTGCCAGCACCAACAGGGGTGTTAATGAAAAACTGTTTTTT
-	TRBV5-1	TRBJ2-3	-	CASSSLEGQVRADTQYF	TGCGCCAGCAGCAGCCTCGAGGGGCAAGTGCGCGCAGATACGCAGTATTTT
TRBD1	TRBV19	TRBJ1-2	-	CASSGDRGIYGYTF	TGTGCCAGTAGTGGGGACAGGGGAATTTATGGCTACACCTTC
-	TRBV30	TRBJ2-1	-	CAWSAGVEQFF	TGTGCCTGGAGTGCCGGTGTTGAGCAGTTCTTC
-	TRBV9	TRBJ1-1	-	CASSAPEAEAFF	TGTGCCAGCAGCGCCCCCGAGGCTGAAGCTTTCTTT
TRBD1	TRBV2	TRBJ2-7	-	CASSDRDLYEQYF	TGTGCCAGCAGCGACAGGGACCTTTACGAGCAGTACTTC
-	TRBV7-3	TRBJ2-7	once	CASSFDSTYEQYF	TGTGCCAGCAGTTTTGACAGTACCTACGAGCAGTACTTC
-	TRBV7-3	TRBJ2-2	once	CASSFQGFGELFF	TGTGCCAGCAGCTTTCAGGGATTCGGGGAGCTGTTTTTT
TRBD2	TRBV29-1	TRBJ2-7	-	CSVTLSSGIYEQYF	TGCAGCGTTACCCTATCTAGCGGGATCTACGAGCAGTACTTC
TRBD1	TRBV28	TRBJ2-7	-	CASSLGGTGGREQYF	TGTGCCAGCAGTTTAGGGGGGACAGGGGGGCGAGAGCAGTACTTC
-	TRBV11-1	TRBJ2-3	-	CASSLESRTDTQYF	TGTGCCAGCAGCTTAGAATCGCGCACAGATACGCAGTATTTT
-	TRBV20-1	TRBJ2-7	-	CSMGDNYEQYF	TGCAGTATGGGGGATAACTACGAGCAGTACTTC
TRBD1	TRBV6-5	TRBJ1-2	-	CASNLWGTGWSF	TGTGCCAGCAACCTATGGGGGACAGGATGGTCCTTC
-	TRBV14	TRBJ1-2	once	CASSQTRQIYGYTF	TGTGCCAGCTCTCAAACAAGACAAATATATGGCTACACCTTC
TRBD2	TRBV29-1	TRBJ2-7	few	CSVRLSTSGSYEQYF	TGCAGCGTTCGCTTATCGACTAGCGGGTCTTACGAGCAGTACTTC
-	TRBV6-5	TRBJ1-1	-	CASSPGTPGTEAFF	TGTGCCAGCAGTCCCGGGACTCCGGGAACTGAAGCTTTCTTT
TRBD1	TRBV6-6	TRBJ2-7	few	CASRSGTGVHEQYF	TGTGCCAGCAGATCCGGGACAGGGGTCCACGAGCAGTACTTC
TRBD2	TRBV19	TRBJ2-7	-	CASSRTSGNEQYF	TGTGCCAGTAGTCGGACTAGCGGGAACGAGCAGTACTTC
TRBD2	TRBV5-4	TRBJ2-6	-	CASRAGGPTGANVLTF	TGTGCCAGCAGAGCGGGAGGGCCTACTGGGGCCAACGTCCTGACTTTC
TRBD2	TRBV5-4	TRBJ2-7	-	CASSGGDTYEQYF	TGTGCCAGCAGTGGGGGGGATACCTACGAGCAGTACTTC
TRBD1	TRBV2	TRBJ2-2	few	CASSRQGKNTGELFF	TGTGCCAGCAGTAGACAGGGGAAGAACACCGGGGAGCTGTTTTTT
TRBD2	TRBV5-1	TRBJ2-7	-	CASSSGLAGGFDEQYF	TGCGCCAGCAGCAGCGGACTAGCGGGAGGGTTTGACGAGCAGTACTTC
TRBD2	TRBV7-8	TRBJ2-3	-	CASSLARGSSTDTQYF	TGTGCCAGCAGCTTAGCCCGCGGGAGTAGCACAGATACGCAGTATTTT
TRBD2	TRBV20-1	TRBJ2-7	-	CSASGLGEGPNEQYF	TGCAGTGCTAGTGGTCTGGGGGAGGGCCCCAACGAGCAGTACTTC
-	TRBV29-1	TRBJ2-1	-	CSGGERLEQQFF	TGCAGCGGAGGGGAACGCTTGGAGCAGCAGTTCTTC
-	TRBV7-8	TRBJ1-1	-	CASSLAAGVNTEAFF	TGTGCCAGCAGCTTAGCGGCAGGGGTGAACACTGAAGCTTTCTTT